Given below is one TCR beta chain in context. What it recognizes is unknown. This CDR3 comprises 13 residues. V dropped 1 base and J dropped 9 bases, with 11 bases sitting between them. The germline V gene encodes CDR1 SGDLS and CDR2 YYNGEE. These data originate in a study of post-analysis software for immune sequencing data. Whole-study context: The patients showed relapsing-remitting, secondary progressive and progressive-relapsing multiple sclerosis courses. Whole-study results and caveats: Patients had higher frequencies than controls of about five TRBV segments, including TRBV5-6, TRBV5-1 and TRBV20-1. There was significantly lower normalized Chao1 diversity in multiple sclerosis patients than in controls. Samples from one preparation batch, clustered by F measure, grouped strongly together.

cDNA libraries for TCR beta contained unique molecular identifiers. MiXCR, applied by TCRdb to the PCR reads, yields one record per CDR3 protein. Here the sample spans hundreds of thousands of distinct CDR3 sequences, approximately 30% being singletons. Source material: blood. The sequence was obtained from a girl aged 5-17 years with multiple sclerosis. The V and J genes are TRBV9 and TRBJ2-1; D remains ambiguous. The CDR3 sequence: CASSVRDLGEQFF. The CDR3 DNA follows: TGTGCCAGCAGCGTAAGAGACCTTGGTGAGCAGTTCTTC.